This note documents a single T cell receptor beta chain sequence. Trimming removed 0 bases at V and 4 bases at J, with 7 bases between. Germline V gene sequence: CDR1 KGHSH, CDR2 LQKENI. This CDR3 has 15 residues. The data were taken from a study of blood T cell repertoires in COVID-19. About the study: Samples taken during acute and convalescent COVID-19 were collected in the United States, Italy and Spain.

Sequencing was performed with immunoSEQ multiplex PCR; in TCRdb, only in-frame clones are kept and a portion is missing. Among over 150,000 clones listed, approximately 86% were seen once. This chain joins TRBV18 and TRBJ1-6; D might be TRBD1 (6 bases). The clonotype was recovered from a man aged 35 to 55 with active or convalescent COVID-19. Sequences were obtained from peripheral blood. DNA of the CDR3: TGTGCCAGCTCACCACCGGACAGATATAATTCACCCCTCCACTTT. Its protein is CASSPPDRYNSPLHF.